A single sample is the source of the 24 T cell receptor beta chains below, sequenced in a study of blood T cell repertoires in COVID-19. TCRdb's copy holds only in-frame clones and misses some; the assay was immunoSEQ multiplex PCR. The repertoire holds tens of thousands of clones, with 90% as singletons. The sample comprised peripheral blood. The source of these receptors is a woman aged 50 to 60 in a cohort sampled during active COVID-19.

V and J are TRBV2 and TRBJ2-2; no firm D call. Looked up from germline, CDR1 is SNHLY and CDR2 is FYNNEI. Deletions cut 2 bases from V and 6 bases from J, with 10 bases between. The CDR3 length is 14 residues. Here the CDR3 DNA reads TGTGCCAGCAGTGAACTTTCCCCGGCCGGGGAGCTGTTTTTT. Protein sequence: CASSELSPAGELFF.

This rearrangement joins TRBV27 to TRBJ1-1; the D gene is possibly TRBD1 (5 bases). This CDR3 is built from 15 residues. Trimming shortened V by 4 bases and J by 1 base, and 13 bases separated the two germline ends. Per the germline V gene, CDR1 is MNHEY and CDR2 is SMNVEV (reference sequence). CDR3 protein: CASSWGGGTNTEAFF. The CDR3 region has the DNA TGTGCCAGCAGTTGGGGCGGGGGGACGAACACTGAAGCTTTCTTT.

This sequence joins TRBV11-3 and TRBJ1-3, with D possibly TRBD1 on 6 matching bases. V was trimmed by 3 bases and J by 0 bases, leaving 12 bases between them. The germline V gene has CDR1 SGHNT and CDR2 YENEEA. This CDR3 is built from 16 residues. CDR3 in amino acids: CASSLTSRGSGNTIYF. In nucleotides, the CDR3 is TGTGCCAGCAGCTTGACGAGCAGGGGCTCTGGAAACACCATATATTTT.

The V and J genes are TRBV29-1 and TRBJ2-1; tentatively, D is TRBD2 (6 bases). CDR3 size: 13 residues. CDR1 is SQVTM, CDR2 ANQGSEA, per germline. V lost 8 bases and J 7 bases, leaving 18 bases between the germline ends. This CDR3 is CSSPSEGRNEQFF. The CDR3 DNA is TGCAGCTCACCCTCGGAGGGTCGGAATGAGCAGTTCTTC.

The genes are TRBV9 and TRBJ2-5; 15 nucleotides align to TRBD2. CDR1 SGDLS and CDR2 YYNGEE come from the germline V gene. The CDR3 sequence is 17 residues long. V gave up 4 bases and J gave up 5 bases; unmatched junction bases: 9. This chain's CDR3 is CASSLGLAGGGGETQYF. CDR3 sequence (DNA): TGTGCCAGCAGCCTCGGACTAGCGGGAGGGGGCGGGGAGACCCAGTACTTC.

This sequence joins TRBV19 and TRBJ1-1; TRBD1 is a possible D gene (6 bases). V lost 3 bases, J lost 1 base, and 9 bases lay in between. CDR1 and CDR2 (germline): LNHDA, SQIVND (reference sequence). This CDR3 spans 14 amino acids. CDR3 DNA sequence: TGTGCCAGTAGTATGGGGGCACGGAACACTGAAGCTTTCTTT. Its protein product is CASSMGARNTEAFF.

This rearrangement joins TRBV5-1 to TRBJ1-2; D ambiguous. V was cut by 3 bases and J by 2 bases, with 17 bases left in between. This CDR3 contains 16 residues. Germline V gene data show CDR1 as SGHRS and CDR2 as YFSETQ. The CDR3 DNA follows: TGCGCCAGCAGCTATTCGGGGTCCCGGGAGAACTATGGCTACACCTTC. Translated, it gives CASSYSGSRENYGYTF.

Only one count was recorded for this clone. The chain employs TRBV7-9 and TRBJ2-1, with 8 bases identical to TRBD2. Germline V gene sequence: CDR1 SEHNR, CDR2 FQNEAQ (reference sequence). The CDR3 loop spans 16 amino acids. V was clipped by 2 bases and J by 3 bases; unmatched bases: 6. In DNA form, the CDR3 reads TGTGCCAGCAGCTTAATCGTGGGACTAGGCTACAATGAGCAGTTCTTC. It is translated as CASSLIVGLGYNEQFF. Drawing the rest from reference TRBV7-9 and TRBJ2-1, the complete variable domain is DTGVSQNPRHKITKRGQNVTFRCDPISEHNRLYWYRQTLGQGPEFLTYFQNEAQLEKSRLLSDRFSAERPKGSFSTLEIQRTEQGDSAMYLCASSLIVGLGYNEQFFGPGTRLTVL.

The chain couples TRBV5-1 to TRBJ2-1; D remains ambiguous. CDR1 SGHRS and CDR2 YFSETQ come from the germline V gene. This CDR3 contains 13 residues. V dropped 0 bases and J dropped 4 bases, with 5 bases sitting between them. Here the CDR3 DNA reads TGCGCCAGCAGCTTGGAAACATACAATGAGCAGTTCTTC. It codes for CASSLETYNEQFF.

This sequence joins TRBV28 and TRBJ1-1; D is uncertain. The germline V and J ends were trimmed by 7 bases and 0 bases, with 12 bases remaining between them. The V gene's germline CDR1 is MDHEN and CDR2 SYDVKM. The CDR3 sequence is 14 residues long. Here the CDR3 reads CASNLGQLNTEAFF. Written as DNA, the CDR3 is TGTGCCAGCAACCTGGGCCAGTTGAACACTGAAGCTTTCTTT.

This rearrangement joins TRBV27 to TRBJ2-3; TRBD2 agrees at 13 bases. The germline V gene encodes CDR1 MNHEY and CDR2 SMNVEV (reference sequence). The CDR3 loop spans 20 amino acids. Trimming at V came to 0 bases and at J to 5 bases, leaving 14 bases not matched to a gene. Written as DNA, the CDR3 is TGTGCCAGCAGTTTATCGTTTCTAATTGGACTAGCGGGAGCAAAAGATACGCAGTATTTT. It specifies CASSLSFLIGLAGAKDTQYF.

This clone is a singleton in its sample. The V call is TRBV7-8, the J call TRBJ1-1, with D unclear. The CDR3 is 17 residues long. From germline, CDR1 is SGHVS and CDR2 FQNEAQ. V was cut by 1 base and J by 0 bases, with 15 bases left in between. CDR3 nucleotides: TGTGCCAGCAGCTTAGGGCGAGGCCGGCGGGTGAACACTGAAGCTTTCTTT. Its translation: CASSLGRGRRVNTEAFF. Using reference TRBV7-8 and TRBJ1-1 for the parts outside the CDR3, the full variable domain is GAGVSQSPRYKVAKRGQDVALRCDPISGHVSLFWYQQALGQGPEFLTYFQNEAQLDKSGLPSDRFFAERPEGSVSTLKIQRTQQEDSAVYLCASSLGRGRRVNTEAFFGQGTRLTVV.

CDR3 region: CASSLWGAPNEKLFF. In nucleotides, the CDR3 is TGTGCCAGCAGCTTATGGGGCGCGCCTAATGAAAAACTGTTTTTT. The rearrangement uses TRBV5-6 and TRBJ1-4, with D maybe TRBD1 (5 bases). Per the germline V gene, CDR1 is SGHDT and CDR2 is YYEEEE. This CDR3 comprises 15 residues. Trimming left V 2 bases short and J 3 bases short, with 11 bases between.

This chain links TRBV30 with TRBJ2-5; maybe TRBD1 (6 bases). The germline gives CDR1 GTSNPN, CDR2 SVGIG (reference sequence). This CDR3 has 13 amino acids. V gave up 8 bases and J gave up 1 base, with 14 bases separating them. In DNA, the CDR3 is TGTGCCCGGGCCGACAGGCGCCAAGAGACCCAGTACTTC. Its protein product is CARADRRQETQYF.

This chain uses TRBV7-2 with TRBJ1-2; TRBD1 matches 9 bases. Per the germline V gene, CDR1 is SGHTA and CDR2 is FQGNSA. Germline trimming cut 5 bases from V and 8 bases from J; bases unmatched to any gene: 9. The CDR3 is made up of 14 amino acids. CDR3 residues: CASSLPQGAGGYTF. DNA of the CDR3: TGTGCCAGCAGCCTTCCACAGGGGGCAGGGGGCTACACCTTC.

V and J are TRBV29-1 and TRBJ1-6; D is possibly TRBD1 (5 bases). Trimming took 7 bases from V and 9 from J, leaving 16 bases between them. This CDR3 is built from 13 residues. CDR1 and CDR2 from the germline V gene are SQVTM and ANQGSEA. CDR3 region: CSAAAGGGSPLHF. The CDR3 nucleotides are TGCAGCGCTGCTGCGGGGGGGGGTTCACCCCTCCACTTT.

This clone was detected a few times. The chain employs TRBV5-1 and TRBJ1-1; D might be TRBD1 (6 bases). Trimming removed 6 bases from V and 3 bases from J, with 12 bases in between. Per germline, CDR1 SGHRS and CDR2 YFSETQ. The CDR3 has 13 amino acids. CDR3 DNA sequence: TGCGCCAGCAAACAGGGTGGGGACACTGAAGCTTTCTTT. It specifies CASKQGGDTEAFF.

The chain carries TRBV30 and TRBJ1-6, with D possibly matching TRBD1 (5 bases). Trimming pared 4 bases from V and 9 bases from J, leaving 22 bases between. Germline V gives CDR1 GTSNPN, CDR2 SVGIG (reference sequence). This CDR3 is 16 amino acids long. The CDR3 sequence: CAWNPQDRRLRSPLHF. The CDR3 DNA follows: TGTGCCTGGAATCCCCAAGACAGAAGATTACGTTCACCCCTCCACTTT.

The rearrangement uses TRBV19 and TRBJ2-1; TRBD2 matches 10 bases. Germline CDR1 and CDR2: LNHDA and SQIVND (reference sequence). CDR3 length: 18 residues. After removal of 0 bases from V and 16 bases from J, the junction contained 21 bases not matched to a gene. The chain's CDR3 is CASSIDTPGLAFEGGVFF. Here the CDR3 DNA reads TGTGCCAGTAGTATAGACACTCCGGGACTAGCGTTCGAAGGGGGGGTATTCTTC. Using reference TRBV19 and TRBJ2-1 for the parts outside the CDR3, the full variable domain is DGGITQSPKYLFRKEGQNVTLSCEQNLNHDAMYWYRQDPGQGLRLIYYSQIVNDFQKGDIAEGYSVSREKKESFPLTVTSAQKNPTAFYLCASSIDTPGLAFEGGVFFGPGTRLTVL.

The chain combines TRBV28 with TRBJ1-4; possibly TRBD1 for D (6 bases). V was clipped by 6 bases and J by 0 bases, with 11 bases between them. The CDR3 is 15 amino acids. Germline CDR1 MDHEN, CDR2 SYDVKM. CDR3 DNA: TGTGCCAGCAGAACAGGGACCTCAACTAATGAAAAACTGTTTTTT. This translates into CASRTGTSTNEKLFF.

J is TRBJ1-4 and V is TRBV19; a possible D gene is TRBD1 (6 bases). Germline lookup yields CDR1 LNHDA and CDR2 SQIVND (reference sequence). The CDR3 extends over 16 amino acids. Deletions cut 7 bases from V and 4 bases from J, with 19 bases between. The CDR3: CASTASSGTSNEKLFF. DNA for the CDR3: TGTGCCAGTACCGCTAGTAGCGGGACAAGTAATGAAAAACTGTTTTTT.

This clone was seen a handful of times. The V call is TRBV27, the J call TRBJ1-4, with 12 bases matching TRBD1. This CDR3 comprises 15 residues. V dropped 3 bases and J dropped 5; count of bases not matched to a gene: 1. CDR1 is MNHEY and CDR2 is SMNVEV in the germline V gene (reference sequence). CDR3 coding DNA: TGTGCCAGCAGTTTGGGGACAGGGGGCAATGAAAAACTGTTTTTT. It is translated as CASSLGTGGNEKLFF.

The chain joins TRBV12-3 or TRBV12-4 to TRBJ1-2; maybe TRBD1 (6 bases). The ends were cut back, 3 bases at V and 8 bases at J, with 13 bases in the middle. CDR3 length: 13 amino acids. This CDR3 is CASSFRGPWGYTF. CDR3 in DNA: TGTGCCAGCAGTTTCAGGGGACCCTGGGGCTACACCTTC.

The chain joins TRBV9 to TRBJ1-1; a possible D gene is TRBD1 (5 bases). Germline V lookup: CDR1 SGDLS, CDR2 YYNGEE. The V and J ends lost 3 bases and 4 bases respectively, with 16 bases between them. The CDR3 is made up of 15 amino acids. CDR3 residues: CASSAGDSEGTEAFF. The CDR3 coding sequence is TGTGCCAGCAGCGCCGGGGACTCCGAGGGCACTGAAGCTTTCTTT.